What follows are 16 T cell receptor beta chains derived from one specimen sequenced in a study of T-cell reconstitution after alpha-beta-depleted transplantation in children. Unique molecular identifiers were incorporated during preparation of the TCRbeta library. MiXCR, applied by TCRdb to the PCR reads, yields one record per CDR3 protein. The sample holds 200,000 to 250,000 distinct CDR3 sequences, around 9.5% seen once. Sequences were derived from PBMCs from the stem cell graft donor, sampled from the stem cell graft. These receptors came from a human donor who donated a stem cell graft to a child with acute lymphoblastic leukemia.

In its sample, this clonotype was seen many times. The chain is built from TRBV10-2 and TRBJ1-6; TRBD1 agrees at 7 bases. There are 16 residues in the CDR3. From germline, CDR1 is WSHSY and CDR2 SAAADI. J lost 8 bases, V lost 5 bases, and 12 bases had no gene match. The CDR3 reads CASSPYVTGRDSPLHF. CDR3 nucleotides: TGCGCCAGCAGTCCCTACGTGACAGGGAGGGATTCACCCCTCCACTTT.

This rearrangement joins TRBV4-2 to TRBJ2-5; 10 nucleotides match TRBD1. Trimming removed 1 base from V and 1 base from J; junction bases left unmatched: 6. In germline, CDR1 is LGHNA, CDR2 YNFKEQ. The CDR3 has 17 amino acids. The DNA for the CDR3 is TGTGCCAGCAGCCAAGCAGGACAGGGGGTGATCCAAGAGACCCAGTACTTC. This translates into CASSQAGQGVIQETQYF.

At least ten counts were recorded for this clonotype. The V call is TRBV13, the J call TRBJ2-1; TRBD1 agrees at 7 bases. The CDR3 totals 16 residues. The junction had 10 bases not matched to a gene; V was cut back by 0 bases and J by 8 bases. Germline loops: CDR1 PRHDT, CDR2 FYEKMQ (reference sequence). DNA of the CDR3: TGTGCCAGCAGCTTAGGGACAGGGACGCAATCCGATGAGCAGTTCTTC. It encodes CASSLGTGTQSDEQFF. The entire variable domain, with the rest obtained from reference TRBV13 and TRBJ2-1, is as follows: AAGVIQSPRHLIKEKRETATLKCYPIPRHDTVYWYQQGPGQDPQFLISFYEKMQSDKGSIPDRFSAQQFSDYHSELNMSSLELGDSALYFCASSLGTGTQSDEQFFGPGTRLTVL.

The V and J genes are TRBV7-9 and TRBJ2-5; 9 positions agree with TRBD1. Germline trimming cut 4 bases from V and 4 bases from J; bases unmatched to any gene: 7. The germline V gene encodes CDR1 SEHNR and CDR2 FQNEAQ (reference sequence). The length of the CDR3 is 15 residues. The CDR3 DNA follows: TGTGCCAGCAGCTCAACAGGGGGCCTGAGAGAGACCCAGTACTTC. As protein: CASSSTGGLRETQYF.

This clonotype was counted many times. The chain is built from TRBV5-1 and TRBJ2-5, with a possible D match to TRBD2 (6 bases). This CDR3 contains 14 residues. The germline V and J ends were trimmed by 2 bases and 5 bases, with 13 bases remaining between them. The V gene's germline CDR1 is SGHRS and CDR2 YFSETQ. Here the CDR3 reads CASSFSLLAETQYF. The DNA of the CDR3 is TGCGCCAGCAGCTTTTCTTTGCTAGCGGAGACCCAGTACTTC.

The chain recombines TRBV18 with TRBJ2-5, with D perhaps matching TRBD1 (6 bases). Trimming left V 5 bases short and J 0 bases short, with 13 bases between. Germline V CDR1 and CDR2: KGHSH, LQKENI. The length of the CDR3 is 15 residues. The CDR3 sequence: CASSSEDRNQETQYF. The CDR3, as DNA: TGTGCCAGCTCATCCGAAGACAGGAACCAAGAGACCCAGTACTTC.

This clonotype was seen a few times. This chain connects TRBV6-4 to TRBJ1-1, with unresolved D. The CDR3 runs 13 residues. V was pared by 3 bases and J by 6 bases, with 11 bases between. Germline CDR1 MRHNA, CDR2 SNTAGT. Written as DNA, the CDR3 is TGTGCCAGCAGTGAGAGGGCAGACTCTGAAGCTTTCTTT. Encoded protein: CASSERADSEAFF.

Many counts were recorded for this clonotype. The rearrangement joins TRBV4-2 to TRBJ1-1; D gene uncertain. The germline gives CDR1 LGHNA, CDR2 YNFKEQ. The CDR3 loop spans 15 amino acids. V gave up 0 bases and J gave up 6 bases, with 14 bases separating them. This chain's CDR3 is CASSQDAGSLAEAFF. DNA for the CDR3: TGTGCCAGCAGCCAAGACGCAGGTTCCTTAGCTGAAGCTTTCTTT.

The genes are TRBV6-1 and TRBJ1-1; D ambiguous. Germline CDR1 is MNHNS and CDR2 is SASEGT. The CDR3 runs to 13 residues. The ends were cut back, 3 bases at V and 4 bases at J, with 9 bases in the middle. This CDR3 reads CASSEERITEAFF. CDR3 DNA: TGTGCCAGCAGTGAGGAGCGTATCACTGAAGCTTTCTTT.

This clonotype appeared many times. This chain links TRBV27 with TRBJ2-7; D unresolved. V gave up 4 bases and J gave up 6 bases, with 10 bases separating them. The CDR3 length is 12 residues. The germline V gene has CDR1 MNHEY and CDR2 SMNVEV (reference sequence). The CDR3, as DNA: TGTGCCAGCAGTTCTTCCTCTTTCGAGCAGTACTTC. Translated, it gives CASSSSSFEQYF.

This clonotype was counted many times. This chain links TRBV5-1 with TRBJ1-1; D might be TRBD1 (5 bases). Germline assignment: CDR1 SGHRS and CDR2 YFSETQ. Trimming took off 4 bases at V and 1 base at J, with 35 bases between the two ends. This CDR3 has 22 amino acids. The CDR3 region is CASSTLRSAGKLGLRSNTEAFF. CDR3 coding DNA: TGCGCCAGCAGCACCTTACGGAGCGCAGGGAAATTGGGCTTGAGATCGAACACTGAAGCTTTCTTT.

This clonotype was observed many times. The genes are TRBV6-1 and TRBJ1-3; tentative D call: TRBD1 (5 bases). Germline lookup yields CDR1 MNHNS and CDR2 SASEGT. This CDR3 contains 16 residues. V lost 6 bases, J lost 0 bases, and 15 bases lay in between. The CDR3 nucleotides read TGTGCCAGCAGAGAGATGGGACGCCGCTCTGGAAACACCATATATTTT. It translates to CASREMGRRSGNTIYF.

The sample holds a few counts of this clonotype. The chain couples TRBV11-1 to TRBJ2-1; D is undetermined. V lost 7 bases to trimming and J lost 2 bases, with 15 bases between them. The CDR3 loop spans 15 amino acids. Germline V gene sequence: CDR1 SGHAT, CDR2 FQDESV (reference sequence). CDR3 region: CASTRAGGAYNEQFF. In DNA, the CDR3 is TGTGCCAGCACTAGGGCAGGTGGGGCCTACAATGAGCAGTTCTTC.

This clonotype has only a few counts. V gene TRBV20-1 combines with J gene TRBJ2-5; 7 nucleotides line up with TRBD1. The CDR3 has 14 residues. In germline, CDR1 is DFQATT, CDR2 SNEGSKA (reference sequence). V was pared by 8 bases and J by 5 bases, with 14 bases of the junction left unmatched. CDR3 DNA sequence: TGCAGTCTTGGGGTTACAGGGGTCGGGGAGACCCAGTACTTC. Translated, it gives CSLGVTGVGETQYF.

The chain couples TRBV10-3 to TRBJ1-5; D not certain. The CDR3 contains 15 residues. Trimming took off 2 bases at V and 0 bases at J, with 8 bases between the two ends. Per germline, CDR1 ENHRY and CDR2 SYGVKD. For the CDR3, the DNA is TGTGCCATCAGTGAGACAATGGATAGCAATCAGCCCCAGCATTTT. Amino acids: CAISETMDSNQPQHF.

This clonotype has just a few counts. The chain couples TRBV11-2 to TRBJ2-7, with 12 bases matching TRBD2. In germline, CDR1 is SGHAT, CDR2 FQNNGV. This CDR3 is 18 amino acids long. V dropped 3 bases and J dropped 0; count of bases not matched to a gene: 9. In DNA form, the CDR3 reads TGTGCCAGCAGCTTGGGAACTAGCGGGGGGCAAAGCTCCTACGAGCAGTACTTC. Protein sequence: CASSLGTSGGQSSYEQYF.